The source of this TCR beta chain is a study of OX40 agonist ivuxolimab in advanced cancers. Study-level information: While on treatment, patients had intravenous ivuxolimab at 0.01 to 10 mg/kg every 2 weeks.

TCRdb keeps only in-frame clones here, not all; method: immunoSEQ multiplex PCR. The sample holds fewer than 85,000 clones; about nine tenths are singletons and the top ten take roughly 6.3%. The CDR3 length is 15 residues. CDR1 is SGHTA, CDR2 FQGNSA, per germline. After removal of 1 base from V and 4 bases from J, the junction contained 3 bases not matched to a gene. A note on this clone: Its cognate antigen is unknown.

Whole-study findings and limits: CD8+ T cells showed, on average, more clonal expansion than CD4+ cells. Clonal expansion in partial responders at 0.1-3.0 mg/kg ranked among the lowest.

This TCR derives from an adult with an advanced solid tumor such as melanoma, head and neck, liver or kidney cancer. Sequences were derived from CD4+ or CD8+ T cells sorted from blood, sampled in a trial of the OX40 agonist ivuxolimab. The J gene is TRBJ1-4, the V gene TRBV7-2; 7 bases align to TRBD1. The CDR3 nucleotides read TGTGCCAGCAGCTTAGAATACAGGGGTAATGAAAAACTGTTTTTT. Translating it yields CASSLEYRGNEKLFF.